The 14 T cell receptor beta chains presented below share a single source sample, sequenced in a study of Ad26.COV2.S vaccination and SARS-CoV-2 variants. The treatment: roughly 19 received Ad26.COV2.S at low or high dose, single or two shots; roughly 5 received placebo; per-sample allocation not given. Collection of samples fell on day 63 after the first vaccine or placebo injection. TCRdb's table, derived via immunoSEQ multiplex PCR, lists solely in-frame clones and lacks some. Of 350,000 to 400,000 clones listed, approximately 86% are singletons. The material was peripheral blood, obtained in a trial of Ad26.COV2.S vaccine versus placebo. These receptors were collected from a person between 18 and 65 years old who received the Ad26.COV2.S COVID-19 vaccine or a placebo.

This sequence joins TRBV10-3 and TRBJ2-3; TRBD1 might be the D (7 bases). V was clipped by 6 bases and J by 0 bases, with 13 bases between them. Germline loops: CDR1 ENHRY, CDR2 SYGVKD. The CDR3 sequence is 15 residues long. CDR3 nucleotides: TGTGCCATCAGCCCCCAGGGGGGTAGCACAGATACGCAGTATTTT. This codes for CAISPQGGSTDTQYF.

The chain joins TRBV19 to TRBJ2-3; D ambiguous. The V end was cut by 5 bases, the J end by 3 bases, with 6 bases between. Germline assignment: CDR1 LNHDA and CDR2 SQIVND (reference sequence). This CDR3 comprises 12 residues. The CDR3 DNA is TGTGCCAGTAGTTGGACGACAGATACGCAGTATTTT. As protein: CASSWTTDTQYF.

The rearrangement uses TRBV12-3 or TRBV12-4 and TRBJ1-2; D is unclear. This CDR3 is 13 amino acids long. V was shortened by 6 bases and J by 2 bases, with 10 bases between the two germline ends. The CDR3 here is CASRTDGNYGYTF. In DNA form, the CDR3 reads TGTGCCAGCAGGACCGACGGGAACTATGGCTACACCTTC.

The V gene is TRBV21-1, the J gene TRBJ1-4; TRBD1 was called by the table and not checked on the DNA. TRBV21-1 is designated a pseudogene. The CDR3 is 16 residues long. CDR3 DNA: TGTGCCAGCAGCAAAGAAATGGACAGCCTTAATGAAAAACTGTTTTTT. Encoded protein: CASSKEMDSLNEKLFF.

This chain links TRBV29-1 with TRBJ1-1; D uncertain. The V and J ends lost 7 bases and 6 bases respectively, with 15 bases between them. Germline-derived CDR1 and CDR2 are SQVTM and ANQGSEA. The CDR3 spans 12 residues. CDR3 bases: TGCAGCGGAGGAGACGAGTCAGCTGAAGCTTTCTTT. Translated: CSGGDESAEAFF.

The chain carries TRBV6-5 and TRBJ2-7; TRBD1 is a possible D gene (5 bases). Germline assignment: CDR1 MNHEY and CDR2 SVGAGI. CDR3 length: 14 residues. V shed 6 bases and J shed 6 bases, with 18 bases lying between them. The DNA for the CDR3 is TGTGCCAGCAGGCAACAAGGGGATTGGGGCGAGCAGTACTTC. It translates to CASRQQGDWGEQYF.

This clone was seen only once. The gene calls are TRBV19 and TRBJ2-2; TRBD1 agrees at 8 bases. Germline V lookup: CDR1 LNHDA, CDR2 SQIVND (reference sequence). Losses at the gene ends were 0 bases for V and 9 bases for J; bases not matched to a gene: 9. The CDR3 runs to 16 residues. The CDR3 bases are TGTGCCAGTAGTATAGACAGGGGGCCGTTCCCCAGGGAGCTGTTTTTT. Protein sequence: CASSIDRGPFPRELFF.

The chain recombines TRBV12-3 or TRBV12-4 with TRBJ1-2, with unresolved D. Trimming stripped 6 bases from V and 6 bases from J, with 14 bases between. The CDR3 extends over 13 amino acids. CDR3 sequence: CASRADGPHGYTF. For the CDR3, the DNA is TGTGCCAGCAGGGCGGACGGGCCCCATGGCTACACCTTC.

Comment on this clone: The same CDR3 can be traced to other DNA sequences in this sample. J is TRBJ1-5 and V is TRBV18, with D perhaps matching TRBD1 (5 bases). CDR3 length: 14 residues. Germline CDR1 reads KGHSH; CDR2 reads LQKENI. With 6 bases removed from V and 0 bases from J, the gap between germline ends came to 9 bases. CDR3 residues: CASSGGGSNQPQHF. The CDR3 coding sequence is TGTGCCAGCTCCGGCGGGGGTAGCAATCAGCCCCAGCATTTT.

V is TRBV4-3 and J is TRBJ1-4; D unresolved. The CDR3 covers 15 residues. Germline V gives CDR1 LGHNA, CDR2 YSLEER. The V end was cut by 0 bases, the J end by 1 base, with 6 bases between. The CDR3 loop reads CASSQEGLTNEKLFF. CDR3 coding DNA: TGCGCCAGCAGCCAAGAAGGGTTAACTAATGAAAAACTGTTTTTT.

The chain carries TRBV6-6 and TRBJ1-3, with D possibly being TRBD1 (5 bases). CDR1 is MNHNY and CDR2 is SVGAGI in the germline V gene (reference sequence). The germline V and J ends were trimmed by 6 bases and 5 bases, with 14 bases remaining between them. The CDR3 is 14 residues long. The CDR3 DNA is TGTGCCAGCAGGCACGGCGGGGGGAGAAACACCATATATTTT. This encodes CASRHGGGRNTIYF.

CDR3 sequence reads: CASSLTRGAETYEQYF. CDR3 bases: TGTGCCAGCAGCTTGACGCGGGGGGCCGAGACCTACGAGCAGTACTTC. This rearrangement joins TRBV7-2 to TRBJ2-7; 8 nucleotides line up with TRBD2. CDR3 size: 16 residues. Losses at the gene ends were 3 bases for V and 2 bases for J; bases not matched to a gene: 9. Germline V gene data show CDR1 as SGHTA and CDR2 as FQGNSA.

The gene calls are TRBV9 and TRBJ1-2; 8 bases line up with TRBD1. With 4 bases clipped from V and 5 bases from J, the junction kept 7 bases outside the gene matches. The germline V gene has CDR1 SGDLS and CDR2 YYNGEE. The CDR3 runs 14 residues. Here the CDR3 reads CASSPWDRPYGYTF. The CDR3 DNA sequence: TGTGCCAGCAGCCCATGGGACAGGCCGTATGGCTACACCTTC.

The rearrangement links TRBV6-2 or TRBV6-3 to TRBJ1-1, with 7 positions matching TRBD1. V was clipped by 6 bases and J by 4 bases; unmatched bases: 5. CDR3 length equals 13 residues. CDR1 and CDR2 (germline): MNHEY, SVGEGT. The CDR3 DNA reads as TGTGCCAGCAGCCTACAGGGGTTCACTGAAGCTTTCTTT. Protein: CASSLQGFTEAFF.